This T cell receptor beta chain was recovered during a study of blood T cell repertoires in COVID-19. As for the study in general: Sites in the United States, Italy and Spain provided acute and convalescent COVID-19 samples.

The sample holds a few counts of this clone. The CDR3 consists of 15 residues. With V trimmed by 6 bases and J by 1 base, 8 bases remained unmatched. Germline V gene sequence: CDR1 SGHRS, CDR2 YFSETQ. The protocol was immunoSEQ multiplex PCR, while the TCRdb copy is restricted to in-frame clones and leaves out a portion. In the table there are fewer than 150,000 clones, about four fifths of which are singletons. Cohort assignment relied on participant-reported clinical history. The clonotype was recovered from a man aged 25-45 years who had recovered from COVID-19. This rearrangement joins TRBV5-1 to TRBJ1-1, with 8 bases matching TRBD1. Sequenced material: PBMCs or T cells enriched from blood (not recorded which). The CDR3 nucleotides are TGCGCCAGCAATAAAGGACAGGGCCCGAACACTGAAGCTTTCTTT. Translated: CASNKGQGPNTEAFF.